What follows are 28 T cell receptor beta chains derived from one specimen sequenced in a study of regulatory T cells in long-lasting Graves disease. The authors built TCR beta libraries using iRepertoire HTBI primers and Arm-PCR of CDR3 regions. Each CDR3 protein gets one entry after TCRdb re-called the multiplex PCR reads with MiXCR. The table lists about 440,000 distinct CDR3 sequences, around 14% of them singletons, with 16% in the top ten. Time point described: newly diagnosed GD, antithyroid drugs for less than 3 months. PBMCs provided the RNA from which the TCR library was made. The data also belong to a second study, concerning T cells in Graves' hyperthyroidism and ophthalmopathy.

Specimen: peripheral blood mononuclear cells (PBMCs), collected at new diagnosis, from a patient treated with antithyroid drugs. Receptors originate from a woman in her thirties with Graves disease.

The chain couples TRBV20-1 to TRBJ1-6; TRBD1 might be the D (5 bases). Between the trimmed V and J ends, which lost 3 bases and 2 bases, there was a span of 8 bases. CDR1 is DFQATT and CDR2 is SNEGSKA in the germline V gene (reference sequence). The CDR3 spans 14 residues. The CDR3 DNA reads TGCAGTGCTAGCCGACAGCCCTATAATTCACCCCTCCACTTT. Amino acid sequence: CSASRQPYNSPLHF.

This clonotype was seen many times. The V call is TRBV2, the J call TRBJ2-1; D call uncertain. Germline V gene data show CDR1 as SNHLY and CDR2 as FYNNEI. The CDR3 is 12 residues long. V gave up 8 bases and J gave up 5 bases, with 10 bases separating them. The CDR3 protein is CASRRNDNEQFF. The CDR3 nucleotides read TGTGCCAGCCGCAGGAATGACAATGAGCAGTTCTTC.

This clonotype was detected only a few times. The rearrangement joins TRBV6-5 to TRBJ2-2, with TRBD1 matching over 9 bases. The CDR3 covers 18 residues. Germline-derived CDR1 and CDR2 are MNHEY and SVGAGI. The V segment lost 0 bases and the J segment 6 bases; nucleotides outside the gene matches: 11. The CDR3 DNA is TGTGCCAGCAGTTACTCGGCGCCTGGACAGGGGATCTCCGGGGAGCTGTTTTTT. Encoded protein: CASSYSAPGQGISGELFF.

Ten or more counts support this clonotype. V and J are TRBV7-9 and TRBJ2-7, with 12 bases identical to TRBD2. The CDR3 is made up of 13 amino acids. The junction had 11 bases not matched to a gene; V was cut back by 8 bases and J by 12 bases. CDR1 is SEHNR, CDR2 FQNEAQ, per germline (reference sequence). The CDR3 DNA reads TGTGCCAGCTCTCCTAGCGGGAGGGCCAGAGGGTACTTC. Translating gives CASSPSGRARGYF.

V and J are TRBV10-3 and TRBJ1-1, with TRBD1 matching 10 bases. After removal of 3 bases from V and 2 bases from J, the junction contained 12 bases not matched to a gene. The CDR3 has 18 residues. CDR1 and CDR2 (germline): ENHRY, SYGVKD. Here the CDR3 DNA reads TGTGCCATCAGTGAAAGGGAAGAGACAGGGGGCTTAAACACTGAAGCTTTCTTT. It encodes CAISEREETGGLNTEAFF.

This CDR3 reads CATNNILAGGPWDEQFF. CDR3 in DNA: TGTGCCACAAACAACATCCTAGCGGGAGGGCCTTGGGATGAGCAGTTCTTC. The rearrangement links TRBV24-1 to TRBJ2-1; 12 bases are a match to TRBD2. Trimming cost V 10 bases and J 8 bases; bases outside gene matches: 17. CDR1 and CDR2 (germline): KGHDR, SFDVKD. The CDR3 totals 17 residues.

This clonotype was recorded at least ten times. The CDR3 protein is CASREALNQPQHF. The CDR3 region has the DNA TGTGCCAGTCGTGAAGCACTTAATCAGCCCCAGCATTTT. The chain is built from TRBV7-9 and TRBJ1-5; D not resolved. This CDR3 contains 13 residues. Trimming pared 9 bases from V and 4 bases from J, leaving 13 bases between. From germline, CDR1 is SEHNR and CDR2 FQNEAQ (reference sequence). The variable domain in full, with the rest retrieved from reference TRBV7-9 and TRBJ1-5, is DTGVSQNPRHKITKRGQNVTFRCDPISEHNRLYWYRQTLGQGPEFLTYFQNEAQLEKSRLLSDRFSAERPKGSFSTLEIQRTEQGDSAMYLCASREALNQPQHFGDGTRLSIL.

This clonotype was seen many times. V gene TRBV6-1 combines with J gene TRBJ2-5; a possible D gene is TRBD2 (6 bases). The CDR3 has 14 residues. Germline V lookup: CDR1 MNHNS, CDR2 SASEGT. Trimming removed 6 bases at V and 2 bases at J, with 13 bases between. In DNA, the CDR3 is TGTGCCAGCAGGCGGGGACGGGTACAAGAGACCCAGTACTTC. This translates into CASRRGRVQETQYF.

The rearrangement uses TRBV28 and TRBJ2-7; 10 nucleotides agree with TRBD2. J was trimmed by 5 bases and V by 3 bases; bases with no gene match: 4. Germline values: CDR1 MDHEN, CDR2 SYDVKM. The CDR3 consists of 14 residues. CDR3 DNA sequence: TGTGCCAGCAGTTTCACCGGGACTAGCGACGAGCAGTACTTC. This encodes CASSFTGTSDEQYF.

This clonotype has at least ten counts. This sequence joins TRBV24-1 and TRBJ2-7; 8 bases fit TRBD1. The germline CDR1 and CDR2 sequences are KGHDR and SFDVKD. After removal of 6 bases from V and 5 bases from J, the junction contained 2 bases not matched to a gene. The CDR3 runs 12 residues. The CDR3 reads CATSQGAHEQYF. The CDR3 coding sequence is TGTGCCACCAGTCAGGGGGCCCACGAGCAGTACTTC.

The chain has TRBV12-3 or TRBV12-4 and TRBJ1-2; weak D call: TRBD1 (5 bases). Trimming left V 3 bases short and J 0 bases short, with 17 bases between. The CDR3 has 17 residues. The CDR3 nucleotides are TGTGCCAGCAGTTTGAGATTCGGGCAGGGCTCTAACTATGGCTACACCTTC. Protein product: CASSLRFGQGSNYGYTF.

V and J are TRBV14 and TRBJ2-7; no reliable D call. The CDR3 consists of 11 residues. Trimming shortened V by 4 bases and J by 5 bases, and 6 bases separated the two germline ends. CDR1 SGHDN and CDR2 FVKESK come from the germline V gene. CDR3 residues: CASSRFNEQYF. The CDR3 region has the DNA TGTGCCAGCAGCCGCTTCAACGAGCAGTACTTC.

This clonotype was seen at least ten times. The chain employs TRBV20-1 and TRBJ2-7; D not resolved. V gave up 3 bases and J gave up 6 bases, with 15 bases separating them. There are 13 residues in the CDR3. The germline V gene has CDR1 DFQATT and CDR2 SNEGSKA (reference sequence). The CDR3 loop is CSASSGPTSEQYF. For the CDR3, the DNA is TGCAGTGCTAGCTCCGGGCCCACGAGCGAGCAGTACTTC.

This clonotype was seen many times. V is TRBV5-8 and J is TRBJ2-5; perhaps D is TRBD1 or TRBD2 (5 bases each). CDR1 and CDR2 (germline): SGHTS, YDEGEE. The CDR3 length is 13 residues. Trimming cost V 2 bases and J 7 bases, with 12 bases left between them. In DNA form, the CDR3 reads TGTGCCAGCAGCTTCGGGGCGTCGCGGACCCAGTACTTC. It codes for CASSFGASRTQYF.

This clonotype was observed a handful of times. V gene TRBV7-2 combines with J gene TRBJ1-2; possible D gene TRBD1, 5 bases. The CDR3 totals 14 residues. The V and J ends lost 2 bases and 7 bases respectively, with 14 bases between them. Germline values: CDR1 SGHTA, CDR2 FQGNSA. Here the CDR3 DNA reads TGTGCCAGCAGCTTACGGGGCCGGGCCAGTGGCTACACCTTC. This gives the protein CASSLRGRASGYTF.

This clonotype showed up many times. V and J are TRBV28 and TRBJ2-7, with TRBD2 as a possible D gene (6 bases). The CDR3 is 15 amino acids. The V and J ends lost 3 bases and 2 bases respectively, with 14 bases between them. Germline CDR1 MDHEN, CDR2 SYDVKM. CDR3 protein: CASSFPGRTTYEQYF. The CDR3 DNA reads as TGTGCCAGCAGTTTCCCCGGGCGGACTACCTACGAGCAGTACTTC.

This clonotype has at least ten counts. The chain carries TRBV6-1 and TRBJ2-7; 12 bases agree with TRBD2. Unmatched junction bases numbered 16, after V lost 5 bases and J lost 5 bases. Looked up from germline, CDR1 is MNHNS and CDR2 is SASEGT. This CDR3 spans 18 amino acids. The CDR3 DNA reads TGTGCCAGCAGTCGAAACCGTGAGACTAGCGGGAGTGAGAACGAGCAGTACTTC. This gives the protein CASSRNRETSGSENEQYF.

CDR3 sequence: CSARGVGFTDTQYF. The CDR3 DNA sequence: TGCAGTGCTAGAGGGGTAGGCTTTACAGATACGCAGTATTTT. This chain connects TRBV20-1 to TRBJ2-3; no definite D call. Germline CDR1 is DFQATT and CDR2 is SNEGSKA (reference sequence). The CDR3 runs 14 residues. Trimming pared 1 base from V and 3 bases from J, leaving 11 bases between.

The chain carries TRBV5-4 and TRBJ1-1; unclear D gene. Per germline, CDR1 SGHNT and CDR2 YYREEE (reference sequence). The CDR3 runs 13 residues. V gave up 0 bases and J gave up 7 bases, with 10 bases separating them. The CDR3 loop is CASSLAGIIEAFF. The CDR3 coding sequence is TGTGCCAGCAGCTTGGCAGGAATCATTGAAGCTTTCTTT.

The J gene is TRBJ2-3, the V gene TRBV19; D might be TRBD2 (6 bases). Germline V gives CDR1 LNHDA, CDR2 SQIVND (reference sequence). V dropped 7 bases and J dropped 2 bases, with 13 bases sitting between them. This CDR3 contains 14 residues. The CDR3 nucleotides are TGTGCCAGTACCTCGGGACTGGCCACAGATACGCAGTATTTT. Translating gives CASTSGLATDTQYF.

This clonotype came up a few times. This chain links TRBV12-3 or TRBV12-4 with TRBJ2-7; no clear D. The length of the CDR3 is 12 residues. The V gene lost 3 bases and the J gene lost 7 bases, with 10 bases spanning the gap. The CDR3 DNA sequence: TGTGCCAGCAGTTTTACTCATGTAGAGCAGTACTTC. Translating gives CASSFTHVEQYF.

This rearrangement joins TRBV2 to TRBJ2-7; D tentatively reads TRBD1 or TRBD2 (5 bases each). This CDR3 contains 12 residues. CDR1 is SNHLY and CDR2 is FYNNEI in the germline V gene. The V gene lost 3 bases and the J gene lost 5 bases, with 8 bases spanning the gap. DNA for the CDR3: TGTGCCAGCAGTGAGAGGGGCAACGAGCAGTACTTC. As protein: CASSERGNEQYF.

This clonotype was picked up many times. The genes are TRBV5-1 and TRBJ2-1; D possibly corresponds to TRBD2 (5 bases). Per the germline V gene, CDR1 is SGHRS and CDR2 is YFSETQ. The length of the CDR3 is 18 residues. The germline V and J ends were trimmed by 2 bases and 0 bases, with 18 bases remaining between them. CDR3 region: CASSFLSAGLSSYNEQFF. CDR3 nucleotide sequence: TGCGCCAGCAGCTTCTTGTCGGCGGGTCTCAGCTCCTACAATGAGCAGTTCTTC.

The table lists this clonotype with many counts. The J gene is TRBJ2-7, the V gene TRBV12-3 or TRBV12-4; weak D call: TRBD2 (6 bases). Between the trimmed V and J ends, which lost 3 bases and 3 bases, there was a span of 24 bases. The CDR3 is 18 amino acids. The CDR3: CASSFVDPVRGINYEQYF. In DNA, the CDR3 is TGTGCCAGCAGTTTTGTAGACCCCGTGCGGGGAATAAACTACGAGCAGTACTTC.

This clonotype showed up just a few times. CDR3: CASSLVLALGYEQYF. As DNA, the CDR3 is TGTGCCAGCAGCTTAGTTCTAGCGTTGGGATACGAGCAGTACTTC. The chain combines TRBV7-2 with TRBJ2-7; possibly TRBD2 for D (6 bases). Per germline, CDR1 SGHTA and CDR2 FQGNSA. Trimming pared 1 base from V and 4 bases from J, leaving 14 bases between. The length of the CDR3 is 15 residues.

This clonotype was seen many times. The chain has TRBV12-3 or TRBV12-4 and TRBJ2-2; no firm D call. The V end lost 6 bases, the J end lost 7 bases, and 15 bases lay between the germline ends. The CDR3 is 14 amino acids. In DNA form, the CDR3 reads TGTGCCAGCAGAGAACGGGTAGTAGGCGGGGAGCTGTTTTTT. Translation: CASRERVVGGELFF.

This clonotype was observed a few times. A read error may be the cause here, since a much bigger clone is one base away. The gene calls are TRBV5-1 and TRBJ1-1; D is ambiguous. CDR1 is SGHRS and CDR2 is YFSETQ in the germline V gene. The CDR3 is 13 amino acids. V lost 0 bases and J lost 3, with 6 bases in between. CDR3 in amino acids: CASSLELHTEAFF. The CDR3, as DNA: TGCGCCAGCAGCTTGGAGCTACACACTGAAGCTTTCTTT.

This clonotype was observed many times. This chain uses TRBV28 with TRBJ1-2; D is possibly TRBD1 (5 bases). Germline CDR1 and CDR2: MDHEN and SYDVKM. The V and J ends lost 8 bases and 5 bases respectively, with 24 bases between them. The CDR3 consists of 16 residues. CDR3 in DNA: TGTGCCAGCTCCCGTGGGGCAGGGATCTCTACTTATGGCTACACCTTC. Its protein product is CASSRGAGISTYGYTF.